This is a list of T cell receptor beta chains from one sample in a study of T cell responses to AZD1222 COVID-19 vaccine. Sequencing was performed with immunoSEQ multiplex PCR; in TCRdb, only in-frame clones are kept and a portion is missing. The table records under 170,000 clones, more than 90% of them present only once. The sample was peripheral blood, taken 28 days after the second AZD1222 dose. The receptors here all came from an adult who received the AZD1222 COVID-19 vaccine. Each CDR3 is given with its conserved first and last residue. The order of the fields is CDR3 length, V gene, D gene, J gene, clone size, CDR3 protein, CDR3 DNA. D genes are given only for firm matches. Size values are once, few and many counts, or a class for expanded clones, and some rows have none.

14,TRBV18,NA,TRBJ2-3,NA,CASSPDPSTDTQYF,TGTGCCAGCTCACCGGACCCTAGCACAGATACGCAGTATTTT
14,TRBV29-1,NA,TRBJ2-1,once,CSAVSGFSYNEQFF,TGCAGCGCTGTCAGCGGATTCTCCTACAATGAGCAGTTCTTC
17,TRBV7-6,NA,TRBJ1-1,NA,CASSLTPRWKRDTEAFF,TGTGCCAGCAGCTTAACCCCGAGGTGGAAGAGGGACACTGAAGCTTTCTTT
16,TRBV30,NA,TRBJ1-4,NA,CAWMFGTSGSNEKLFF,TGTGCCTGGATGTTCGGGACTTCAGGTTCTAATGAAAAACTGTTTTTT
15,TRBV4-3,TRBD1,TRBJ1-2,NA,CASSQRGTGAYGYTF,TGCGCCAGCAGCCAAAGAGGGACAGGGGCCTATGGCTACACCTTC
16,TRBV2,TRBD2,TRBJ2-3,NA,CASRPTSVSSTDTQYF,TGTGCCAGCAGGCCTACTAGCGTCAGCTCCACAGATACGCAGTATTTT
15,TRBV5-6,NA,TRBJ2-2,NA,CASSLPESNTGELFF,TGTGCCAGCAGCTTGCCAGAAAGTAACACCGGGGAGCTGTTTTTT
16,TRBV30,TRBD1,TRBJ1-4,NA,CAWSPATGGAGEKLFF,TGTGCCTGGAGCCCAGCAACAGGGGGCGCTGGGGAAAAACTGTTTTTT
13,TRBV16,TRBD1,TRBJ2-7,once,CASSQGQGREQYF,TGTGCCAGCAGCCAAGGACAGGGACGGGAGCAGTACTTC
12,TRBV10-3,NA,TRBJ1-4,NA,CAISGGDEKLFF,TGTGCCATCAGTGGGGGTGATGAAAAACTGTTTTTT
14,TRBV5-1,TRBD1,TRBJ1-2,once,CASSSTGQGDGYTF,TGTGCCAGCAGCTCGACGGGACAGGGCGATGGCTACACCTTC
15,TRBV6-1,NA,TRBJ1-5,NA,CASAEDGEINQPQHF,TGTGCCAGCGCGGAAGACGGGGAGATCAATCAGCCCCAGCATTTT
13,TRBV11-1,NA,TRBJ2-1,NA,CATAFSSYNEQFF,TGTGCCACAGCTTTTAGCTCCTACAATGAGCAGTTCTTC
15,TRBV7-9,TRBD1,TRBJ2-7,NA,CASSLTGGRGYEQYF,TGTGCCAGCAGCTTGACAGGGGGCAGGGGCTACGAGCAGTACTTC
13,TRBV5-6,NA,TRBJ1-1,NA,CASSTIDGAKAFF,TGTGCCAGCAGCACTATCGACGGGGCTAAAGCTTTCTTT
14,TRBV3-1/TRBV3-2,NA,TRBJ2-1,NA,CASSQVTGANEQFF,TGTGCCAGCAGCCAAGTCACGGGAGCTAATGAGCAGTTCTTC
16,TRBV5-4,TRBD2,TRBJ2-5,NA,CASSPGLALSQETQYF,TGTGCCAGCAGCCCAGGACTAGCTCTATCCCAAGAGACCCAGTACTTC
14,TRBV5-6,NA,TRBJ1-1,once,CASSRGQTNTEAFF,TGTGCCAGCAGCCGCGGACAGACAAACACTGAAGCTTTCTTT
16,TRBV27,TRBD1,TRBJ2-2,NA,CASSLRRTGYTGELFF,TGTGCCAGCAGTTTACGACGGACAGGCTACACCGGGGAGCTGTTTTTT